The clone carrying this T cell receptor beta chain was seen many times. Its target is not known. Using its own MiXCR run on the RT-PCR reads, TCRdb lists one record per CDR3 protein. This table has hundreds of thousands of distinct CDR3 sequences, 7.6% appearing once. Germline V gives CDR1 DFQATT, CDR2 SNEGSKA (reference sequence). Deletions cut 0 bases from V and 6 bases from J, with 18 bases between. CDR3 length: 16 residues. This sample was included in a study of response to subunit inactivated influenza vaccine. Findings of the study overall: T cells newly recruited by each seasonal influenza vaccination are few, the authors suggested.

V and J are TRBV20-1 and TRBJ2-1, with D perhaps TRBD1 (6 bases). The sample in question was PBMCs from blood, obtained less than 30 months after vaccination. The source is a man aged 50 to 69 who received an inactivated influenza vaccine. CDR3 nucleotides: TGCAGTGCTAGAGATCCCAGGGGACACCTTGGCAATGAGCAGTTCTTC. Amino acid sequence: CSARDPRGHLGNEQFF.